The entry that follows covers one T cell receptor beta chain sequence. Antigen: not known. The CDR3 end lies 3 residues beyond the end of the read and is filled in from the germline J gene. Unstimulated regulatory T cells (CD4+CD25+CD127-), CD4+CD25- non-regulatory cells, CD4 and CD8 cells were FACS-sorted from thawed PBMCs. These data originate in a study of Tregs in tolerant kidney transplant recipients. Study-wide results and caveats: Changing PCR primers prevented nucleotide comparison between some patients' samples. The small number of patients limits these findings pending further validation. Expanding Tregs on activated donor B cells appeared to best identify donor-specific TCRbeta clones.

This CDR3 has 13 residues. V shed 4 bases and J 4 bases; nucleotides not matched to a gene: 6. In germline, CDR1 is SQVTM, CDR2 ANQGSEA. Sequencing was performed with immunoSEQ multiplex PCR; in TCRdb, only in-frame clones are kept and a portion is missing. The sample has about 52,000 clones. Sequencing used CD4+ T cells from blood, obtained before the transplant. The TCR was taken from a human donor who received a combined kidney and bone marrow transplant. The rearrangement links TRBV29-1 to TRBJ1-2, with 7 positions matching TRBD1. The part of the CDR3 DNA that was read is TGCAGCGTTGCTGGACAGGAACCCTATGGC. Encoded protein: CSVAGQEPYG. In full, the CDR3 reads CSVAGQEPYGYTF. The variable domain in full, completed from reference TRBV29-1 and TRBJ1-2, reads SAVISQKPSRDICQRGTSLTIQCQVDSQVTMMFWYRQQPGQSLTLIATANQGSEATYESGFVIDKFPISRPNLTFSTLTVSNMSPEDSSIYLCSVAGQEPYGYTFGSGTRLTVV.